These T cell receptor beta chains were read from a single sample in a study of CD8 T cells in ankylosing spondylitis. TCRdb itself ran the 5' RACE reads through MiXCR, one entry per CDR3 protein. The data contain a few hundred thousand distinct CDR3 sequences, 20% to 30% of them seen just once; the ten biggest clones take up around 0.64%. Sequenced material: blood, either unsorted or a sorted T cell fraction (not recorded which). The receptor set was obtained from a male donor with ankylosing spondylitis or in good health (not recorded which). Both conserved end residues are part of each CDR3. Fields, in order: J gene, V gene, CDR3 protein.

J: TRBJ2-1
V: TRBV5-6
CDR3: CASSFGQVNEQFF

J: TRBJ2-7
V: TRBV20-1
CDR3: CSASGGGEQYF

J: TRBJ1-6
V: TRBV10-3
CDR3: CAIRGINSPLHF

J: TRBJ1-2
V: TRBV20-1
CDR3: CSATTGGGGYTF

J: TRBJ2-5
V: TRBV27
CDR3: CASSFQTSESPQYF

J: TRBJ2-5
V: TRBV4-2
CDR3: CASSQVVGSGGPQETQYF

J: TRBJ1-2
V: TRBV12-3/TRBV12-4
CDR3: CASSPPRQSNYGYTF

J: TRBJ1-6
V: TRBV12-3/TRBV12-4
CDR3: CASSLSVSYNSPLHF

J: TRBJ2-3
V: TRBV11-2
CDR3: CASSFTDPDTQYF

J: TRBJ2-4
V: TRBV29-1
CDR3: CSVETGTIQYF

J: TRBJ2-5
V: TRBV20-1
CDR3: CSARADRGKGETQYF

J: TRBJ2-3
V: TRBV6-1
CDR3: CVSSQGQGSDTQYF

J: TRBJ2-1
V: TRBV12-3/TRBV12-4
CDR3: CASAPRDRNQFF

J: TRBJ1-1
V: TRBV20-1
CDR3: CSAPPGNTEAFF